This T cell receptor (beta chain) is drawn from a study of OX40 agonist ivuxolimab in advanced cancers. Regarding the complete study: Ivuxolimab was an agonistic, fully human IgG2 monoclonal antibody directed against OX40 (CD134), a costimulatory receptor. The paper reports the monotherapy dose-escalation portion (N of about 50 patients) of the phase I ivuxolimab trial. Of the approximately 50 dose-escalation patients, hepatocellular carcinoma was present in roughly 19, melanoma in approximately 15, renal cell carcinoma in 9 and head and neck cancer in 9. In the dose-escalation cohort, 82.7% of patients were male, and the mean age was roughly 60 years, with a range of about 23 to 85. Intravenous ivuxolimab was administered to patients every 2 weeks at six dose levels: 0.01, 0.1, 0.3, 1.5, 3 and 10 mg/kg. Partial responses occurred in three dose-escalation patients: two with cutaneous melanoma and one with hepatocellular carcinoma. Patients were allowed to have had prior anti-PD-1, anti-PD-L1 or anti-CTLA-4 therapy, and approximately 39% of the dose-escalation patients had been treated with checkpoint inhibitors. The point of sequencing TCRbeta in the periphery was to test whether ivuxolimab changed TCR sequence diversity and drove clonal T-cell expansion.

This clone has a single count. No cognate antigen has been identified for it. Per-base quality was not reported, and no clone a single base away is much larger than it. The trial excluded patients who had a history of autoimmune disease or were on systemic immunosuppression. Peripheral blood for TCR sequencing was collected from all dose cohorts at baseline, on cycle 4 day 1, and on cycle 7 day 1. Samples were obtained from an open-label, multicenter, first-in-human phase I dose-escalation trial of ivuxolimab. The trial enrolled adults with locally advanced or metastatic head and neck squamous cell, hepatocellular, melanoma or renal cell carcinoma. CD4+ and CD8+ T cells were sorted separately from peripheral blood before TCR sequencing. CDR1 and CDR2, per the germline V gene, are SQVTM and ANQGSEA. Cut back by 0 bases and 3 bases, the V and J ends lie 15 bases apart. The CDR3, cysteine through phenylalanine, is 17 amino acids long. Only CDR3 DNA remains: 51 bases, in frame from the first base.

For sequencing of the TCRbeta CDR3 region, genomic DNA was extracted from the sorted cells. The immunoSEQ Assay was used to sequence the TCRbeta CDR3 regions. The table was pulled from immuneACCESS by TCRdb, which kept in-frame rearrangements only. Such tables lose some clones; where checked, under half of the loss comes from unresolved V genes, and the rest has no known cause. The sample records about 54,000 clones, around 90% of which are singletons. Approximately 7.9% of the sample goes to the ten largest clones. The investigation overall reported the following: At doses of 0.1 to 3.0 mg/kg, clonal expansion of both CD4+ and CD8+ blood T cells was observed from baseline to week 6. Which antigens the clonally expanded peripheral T cells were specific for was not determined. Low levels of normalized T-cell clonal expansion were also shown by some nonresponding patients. In partial responders in the 0.1-3.0 mg/kg groups, normalized peripheral clonal expansion was found to be among the lowest, especially among CD8+ T cells. On average, CD8+ T cells showed more expanded clones than CD4+ T cells after ivuxolimab.

The receptor was isolated from an adult with an advanced solid tumor such as melanoma, head and neck, liver or kidney cancer. The sample was CD4+ or CD8+ T cells sorted from blood, taken in a trial of the OX40 agonist ivuxolimab. Recombination linked TRBV29-1 to TRBJ2-6; the D gene is possibly TRBD1 or TRBD2, each agreeing over 6 bases. The CDR3 reads CSVEDTQGGLGANVLTF. The sequence in DNA is TGCAGCGTTGAAGATACCCAAGGGGGACTTGGGGCCAACGTCCTGACTTTC.